A selection of T cell receptor beta chains follows, all from one sample in a study of Graves' ophthalmopathy and Graves' hyperthyroidism. Using its own MiXCR run on the multiplex PCR reads, TCRdb lists one record per CDR3 protein. The sample carries roughly 400,000 distinct CDR3 sequences, 18% recorded once. Sequencing used peripheral blood. These receptors came from a woman between 18 and 29 years old with Graves' ophthalmopathy. Both conserved end residues are part of each CDR3. Each record gives: V gene, J gene, CDR3 protein.

V gene: TRBV6-1
J gene: TRBJ1-3
CDR3 protein: CASSLSGVYGNTIYF

V gene: TRBV7-6
J gene: TRBJ2-1
CDR3 protein: CASSLSQVTWRTASYNEQFF

V gene: TRBV12-3/TRBV12-4
J gene: TRBJ2-2
CDR3 protein: CASSPSSTGELFF

V gene: TRBV11-2
J gene: TRBJ2-7
CDR3 protein: CASSRDNAYEQYF

V gene: TRBV6-1
J gene: TRBJ2-7
CDR3 protein: CASNAPDRGTFYEQYF

V gene: TRBV7-2
J gene: TRBJ1-5
CDR3 protein: CASSSPGGVPQPQHF

V gene: TRBV28
J gene: TRBJ1-1
CDR3 protein: CASISPGTPNTEAFF

V gene: TRBV6-1
J gene: TRBJ2-7
CDR3 protein: CASSVLAGVSREQYF

V gene: TRBV15
J gene: TRBJ2-5
CDR3 protein: CATSSRGASDQYF

V gene: TRBV28
J gene: TRBJ2-7
CDR3 protein: CASSPPRNEQYF

V gene: TRBV19
J gene: TRBJ1-2
CDR3 protein: CASSMQGRDGYTF

V gene: TRBV24-1
J gene: TRBJ2-5
CDR3 protein: CATSDPGPGTQYF

V gene: TRBV27
J gene: TRBJ1-5
CDR3 protein: CASSLGGVNQPQHF

V gene: TRBV7-8
J gene: TRBJ1-5
CDR3 protein: CASSLVGDNQPQHF

V gene: TRBV6-2/TRBV6-3
J gene: TRBJ1-1
CDR3 protein: CASSASGTGRGAEAFF

V gene: TRBV6-1
J gene: TRBJ1-5
CDR3 protein: CASSEGWTGNQPQHF

V gene: TRBV4-3
J gene: TRBJ2-7
CDR3 protein: CASSQEGEQYF

V gene: TRBV24-1
J gene: TRBJ1-5
CDR3 protein: CATSDGQGFGQPQHF

V gene: TRBV3-1
J gene: TRBJ2-7
CDR3 protein: CASSHPMGYEQYF

V gene: TRBV12-3/TRBV12-4
J gene: TRBJ2-7
CDR3 protein: CASSHLGGQGEQYF

V gene: TRBV29-1
J gene: TRBJ1-1
CDR3 protein: CSVVAGTNTEAFF

V gene: TRBV7-9
J gene: TRBJ1-5
CDR3 protein: CASSDRLSNQPQHF

V gene: TRBV12-3/TRBV12-4
J gene: TRBJ2-7
CDR3 protein: CASMRLLSSYEQYF

V gene: TRBV30
J gene: TRBJ1-5
CDR3 protein: CAWSRAGDQPQHF

V gene: TRBV20-1
J gene: TRBJ1-1
CDR3 protein: CSARDGGLPGNTEAFF

V gene: TRBV4-3
J gene: TRBJ1-5
CDR3 protein: CASSQEVGGNNQPQHF

V gene: TRBV2
J gene: TRBJ2-2
CDR3 protein: CASRARASGANTGELFF

V gene: TRBV28
J gene: TRBJ2-7
CDR3 protein: CASSPGQAHSYEQYF

V gene: TRBV19
J gene: TRBJ2-2
CDR3 protein: CASSILAGELFF

V gene: TRBV6-2/TRBV6-3
J gene: TRBJ1-2
CDR3 protein: CASSYRGPLYGYTF

V gene: TRBV12-5
J gene: TRBJ1-1
CDR3 protein: CASGRGQGAGMGTEAFF

V gene: TRBV4-1
J gene: TRBJ1-5
CDR3 protein: CASSQERRNNLEDQPQHF

V gene: TRBV20-1
J gene: TRBJ2-1
CDR3 protein: CSARGSSGSDNEQFF

V gene: TRBV30
J gene: TRBJ2-7
CDR3 protein: CAWSTGQGGTYEQYF

V gene: TRBV10-1
J gene: TRBJ1-1
CDR3 protein: CASSESFHFAFF

V gene: TRBV5-1
J gene: TRBJ1-1
CDR3 protein: CASSLEPTGGRTEAFF

V gene: TRBV28
J gene: TRBJ1-5
CDR3 protein: CASSLMGGLLNQPQHF

V gene: TRBV6-2/TRBV6-3
J gene: TRBJ2-2
CDR3 protein: CASKRTESPTGELFF

V gene: TRBV2
J gene: TRBJ2-2
CDR3 protein: CAGGISETGELFF

V gene: TRBV4-1
J gene: TRBJ2-3
CDR3 protein: CASSPRTGPDTQYF

V gene: TRBV11-2
J gene: TRBJ1-3
CDR3 protein: CASSLSRTGGGNTIYF

V gene: TRBV28
J gene: TRBJ1-1
CDR3 protein: CASSSTTEAFF

V gene: TRBV29-1
J gene: TRBJ2-7
CDR3 protein: CSGGAGAGYEQYF